This TCR beta chain was retrieved from a study of coeliac disease. Study as a whole: High-resolution HLA typing was lacking; TRBV7-2 bias was queried instead.

Profiling relied on immunoSEQ multiplex PCR, and the TCRdb table lists in-frame clones only, not all of them. The table includes 4,000 to 6,000 clones, 50% to 70% detected once. The V gene's germline CDR1 is SEHNR and CDR2 FQNEAQ (reference sequence). The V gene lost 3 bases and the J gene lost 3 bases, with 12 bases spanning the gap. The CDR3 has 15 amino acids. Comments on this clone: No antigen is known for it.

Study observations and caveats: The authors judged this method unsuitable for unbiased gliadin-specific T cell detection. TRB repertoires were largely private, with most amino acid sequences found in only one sample.

Sequencing was performed on lamina propria lymphocytes from the gut. This TCR was sampled from a woman between 70 and 85 years old with celiac disease. V and J are TRBV7-9 and TRBJ1-3; D uncertain. The CDR3 spells CASSFWRSGGNTIYF. The CDR3 DNA sequence: TGTGCCAGCAGCTTCTGGAGGTCTGGTGGAAACACCATATATTTT.